The 2 T cell receptor beta chains below were found in one sample sequenced in a study of T cells in Graves' hyperthyroidism and ophthalmopathy. From RNA transcripts, TCR beta CDR3 regions were amplified. TCR CDR3 regions were first amplified by RT-PCR with HTBI primers. MiXCR was run by TCRdb on the multiplex PCR reads, yielding one entry per CDR3 protein. This table holds 530,000 or so distinct CDR3 sequences, approximately 25% found once. Sequencing used blood. Every receptor here comes from a woman in her thirties with Graves' ophthalmopathy.

This clonotype was found many times. Here the CDR3 reads CASSEGLGGTQYF. The CDR3, as DNA: TGTGCCAGCAGCGAGGGTCTCGGGGGGACCCAGTACTTC. The genes are TRBV12-3 or TRBV12-4 and TRBJ2-5; tentative D call: TRBD2 (6 bases). Trimming took off 6 bases at V and 7 bases at J, with 15 bases between the two ends. The CDR3 contains 13 residues.

This clonotype was counted only a few times. The chain links TRBV18 to TRBJ1-1; 9 bases line up with TRBD1. With 6 bases clipped from V and 0 bases from J, the junction kept 11 bases outside the gene matches. Germline loops: CDR1 KGHSH, CDR2 LQKENI. This CDR3 region has 17 residues. CDR3 sequence (DNA): TGTGCCAGCTCCCCTACCCCAGACAGGGGGGTGAACACTGAAGCTTTCTTT. Amino acids: CASSPTPDRGVNTEAFF.